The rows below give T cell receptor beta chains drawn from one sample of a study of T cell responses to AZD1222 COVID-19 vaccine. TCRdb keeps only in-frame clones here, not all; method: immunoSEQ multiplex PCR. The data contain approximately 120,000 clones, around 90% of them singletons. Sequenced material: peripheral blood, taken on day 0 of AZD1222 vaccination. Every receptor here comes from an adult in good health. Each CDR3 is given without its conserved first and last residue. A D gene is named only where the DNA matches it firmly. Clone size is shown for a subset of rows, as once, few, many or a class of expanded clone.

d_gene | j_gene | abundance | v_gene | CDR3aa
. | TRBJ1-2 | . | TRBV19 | ASSPEGRAANYGYT
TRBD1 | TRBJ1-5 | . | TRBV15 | ATSIGQENQPQH
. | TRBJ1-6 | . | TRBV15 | ATSRVRAQGVSPLH
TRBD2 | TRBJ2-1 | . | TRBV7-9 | ASSLGREAYNEQF
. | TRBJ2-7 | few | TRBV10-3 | AISDIRGPPYEQY
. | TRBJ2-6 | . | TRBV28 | ASSLREVSGANVLT
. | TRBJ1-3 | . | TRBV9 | ASSATYSGNTIY
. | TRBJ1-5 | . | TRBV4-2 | ASSQEGGGSNQPQH
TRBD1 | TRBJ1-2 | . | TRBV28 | ASSQGQGAVGYT
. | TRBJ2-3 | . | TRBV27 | ASSTTDTQY
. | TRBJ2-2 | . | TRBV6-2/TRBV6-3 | ASSYSEGSTGELF
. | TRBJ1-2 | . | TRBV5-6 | ASSFGRGGYGYT
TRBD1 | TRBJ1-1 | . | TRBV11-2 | ASAGQGDTEAF
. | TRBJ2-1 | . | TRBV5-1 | ASSLVSNEQF
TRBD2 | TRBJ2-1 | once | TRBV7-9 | ASSLAGGPHNEQF
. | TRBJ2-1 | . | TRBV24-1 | ATSDLGGNEQF
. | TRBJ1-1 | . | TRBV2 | ASILRGGGKNTEAF
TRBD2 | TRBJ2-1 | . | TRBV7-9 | ASSSTSGRIYNEQF
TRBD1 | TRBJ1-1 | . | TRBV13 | ASSSNGQENTEAF
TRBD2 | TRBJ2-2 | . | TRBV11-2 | ASSLGLAGLTGELF
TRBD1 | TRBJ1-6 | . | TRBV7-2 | ASSSLGGGNSPLH
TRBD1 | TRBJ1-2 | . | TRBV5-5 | ASSPGQGGYGYT
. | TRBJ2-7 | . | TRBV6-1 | ASSEAGSYEQY
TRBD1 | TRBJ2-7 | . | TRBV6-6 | ASSYKDRGGEQY
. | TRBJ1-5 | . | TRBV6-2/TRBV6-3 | ASSLRAPGGQPQH
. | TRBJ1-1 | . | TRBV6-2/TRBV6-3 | ASSYSLGGEGDTEAF
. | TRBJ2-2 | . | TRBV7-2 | ASSFNTGELF